What follows describes a single T cell receptor beta chain. Documented treatment: some 19 received Ad26.COV2.S at low or high dose, single or two shots; roughly five received placebo; per-sample allocation not given. Sampling happened 63 days after the first vaccine or placebo injection. The data were obtained in a study of Ad26.COV2.S vaccination and SARS-CoV-2 variants. This CDR3 has 18 amino acids. Per the germline V gene, CDR1 is SGHNT and CDR2 is YENEEA. V lost 3 bases and J lost 0, with 20 bases in between. Clones were read by immunoSEQ multiplex PCR, and TCRdb kept only the in-frame ones, dropping some. The repertoire holds fewer than 800,000 clones, roughly 90% seen once, with around 1.4% in the top ten.

The chain combines TRBV11-3 with TRBJ1-2; D is possibly TRBD1 (5 bases). The input for sequencing was peripheral blood, taken in a trial of Ad26.COV2.S vaccine versus placebo. This sequence originates from a person aged 18-65 years who received the Ad26.COV2.S COVID-19 vaccine or a placebo. The CDR3 DNA reads TGTGCCAGCAGCTTTTGTGGGGGATCCGGCAGGGCTAACTATGGCTACACCTTC. This codes for CASSFCGGSGRANYGYTF.